A selection of T cell receptor beta chains follows, all from one sample in a study. TCRdb re-called the 5' RACE reads through MiXCR, storing one row per CDR3 protein. The table lists about 40,000 distinct CDR3 sequences, 18% of them singletons. Sequenced material: naive CD4+ T cells sorted from a lymph node. The receptors shown here come from a female donor with breast cancer. The CDR3 runs from the conserved cysteine through the conserved F or W. Fields, in order: V gene, J gene, clone size, CDR3 length, D gene, CDR3 protein, CDR3 DNA. A D gene is named only where the DNA matches it firmly. Not every row has a clone size; where given, it reads once, few, many or a size class.

TRBV27	TRBJ2-7	many	15	TRBD2	CASSFRSGRAREQYF	TGTGCCAGCAGTTTCCGTAGCGGGAGGGCCCGCGAGCAGTACTTC
TRBV5-1	TRBJ1-6	few	14	-	CASSLGAGTSPLHF	TGCGCCAGCAGCTTGGGAGCAGGGACTTCACCCCTCCACTTT
TRBV5-1	TRBJ1-1	-	15	TRBD1	CASSPATGSNTEAFF	TGCGCCAGCAGCCCGGCGACAGGGAGTAACACTGAAGCTTTCTTT
TRBV29-1	TRBJ1-2	few	12	-	CSVEGGSYGYTF	TGCAGCGTTGAGGGGGGGAGCTATGGCTACACCTTC
TRBV24-1	TRBJ2-3	few	12	-	CATEGDQDTQYF	TGTGCCACCGAGGGAGATCAAGATACGCAGTATTTT
TRBV20-1	TRBJ1-3	-	12	-	CSALDWGNTIYF	TGCAGTGCCCTCGACTGGGGAAACACCATATATTTT
TRBV5-1	TRBJ2-3	many	15	-	CASSSGPDGTDTQYF	TGCGCCAGCAGCTCGGGGCCCGATGGCACAGATACGCAGTATTTT
TRBV7-2	TRBJ2-5	few	16	-	CASSRKGGGLQETQYF	TGTGCCAGCAGCCGGAAGGGGGGAGGGCTCCAAGAGACCCAGTACTTC
TRBV12-3/TRBV12-4	TRBJ1-5	few	13	-	CASSDGSNQPQHF	TGTGCCAGCAGTGACGGAAGCAATCAGCCCCAGCATTTT
TRBV4-3	TRBJ2-5	few	17	TRBD2	CASSQDLTGGLQETQYF	TGCGCCAGCAGCCAAGATTTAACGGGGGGACTGCAAGAGACCCAGTACTTC
TRBV9	TRBJ2-7	few	20	-	CASSAEGAGPRRTDSYEQYF	TGTGCCAGCAGCGCCGAAGGGGCAGGACCGAGACGTACCGACTCCTACGAGCAGTACTTC
TRBV4-3	TRBJ2-3	many	17	-	CASSQDTRQATGTTQYF	TGCGCCAGCAGCCAAGATACGAGACAAGCGACAGGTACTACGCAGTATTTT
TRBV7-2	TRBJ2-7	-	18	-	CASSLGGLGRTPGYEQYF	TGTGCCAGCAGCTTAGGCGGCCTGGGGCGGACCCCGGGCTACGAGCAGTACTTC
TRBV2	TRBJ2-3	-	14	-	CASSGSESTDTQYF	TGTGCCAGCAGTGGGAGCGAGAGCACAGATACGCAGTATTTT
TRBV20-1	TRBJ2-7	-	13	TRBD2	CSAGLAGRYEQYF	TGCAGTGCGGGACTAGCGGGAAGGTACGAGCAGTACTTC
TRBV7-9	TRBJ2-5	few	18	TRBD1	CASSLARGQAIIQETQYF	TGTGCCAGCAGCTTAGCCCGGGGACAGGCTATTATCCAAGAGACCCAGTACTTC
TRBV3-1	TRBJ1-1	few	11	-	CASSKGAEAFF	TGTGCCAGCAGCAAAGGAGCTGAAGCTTTCTTT
TRBV10-3	TRBJ2-7	-	16	-	CAISIGSPSDYYEQYF	TGTGCCATCAGTATCGGGTCCCCCTCTGACTACTACGAGCAGTACTTC
TRBV7-7	TRBJ2-2	few	13	TRBD1	CASSPTGAGELFF	TGTGCTAGCAGCCCGACAGGGGCCGGGGAGCTGTTTTTT
TRBV20-1	TRBJ2-1	few	15	-	CSAVDRLGASNEQFF	TGCAGTGCCGTTGACCGGCTGGGGGCCTCAAATGAGCAGTTCTTC
TRBV5-1	TRBJ2-7	few	14	TRBD1	CASSPRQGAYEQYF	TGCGCCAGCAGCCCTAGACAGGGCGCCTACGAGCAGTACTTC
TRBV5-1	TRBJ1-2	-	14	TRBD1	CASSFEGASYGYTF	TGCGCCAGCAGCTTTGAGGGGGCCTCCTATGGCTACACCTTC
TRBV5-1	TRBJ2-3	few	15	-	CASSLNPQATDTQYF	TGCGCCAGCAGCCTTAACCCACAGGCTACAGATACGCAGTATTTT
TRBV2	TRBJ1-1	few	13	-	CASSQQGGAEAFF	TGTGCCAGCAGTCAACAGGGCGGCGCTGAAGCTTTCTTT
TRBV12-3/TRBV12-4	TRBJ1-1	-	14	-	CASSSNSVGTEAFF	TGTGCCAGCAGTTCCAACTCTGTGGGCACTGAAGCTTTCTTT
TRBV5-5	TRBJ2-7	-	15	TRBD1	CASSWGTGRLEKQYF	TGTGCCAGCAGCTGGGGGACAGGGAGATTGGAGAAGCAGTACTTC